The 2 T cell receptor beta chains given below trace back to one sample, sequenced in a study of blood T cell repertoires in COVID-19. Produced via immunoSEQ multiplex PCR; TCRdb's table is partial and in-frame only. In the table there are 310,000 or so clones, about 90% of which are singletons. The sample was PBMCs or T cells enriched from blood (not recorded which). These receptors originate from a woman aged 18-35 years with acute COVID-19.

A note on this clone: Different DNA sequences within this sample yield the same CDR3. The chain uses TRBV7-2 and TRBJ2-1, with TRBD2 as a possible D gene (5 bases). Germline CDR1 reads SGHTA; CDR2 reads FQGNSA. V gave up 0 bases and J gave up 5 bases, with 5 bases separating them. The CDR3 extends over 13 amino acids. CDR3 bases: TGTGCCAGCAGCTTAGCGCGGGACAATGAGCAGTTCTTC. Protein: CASSLARDNEQFF.

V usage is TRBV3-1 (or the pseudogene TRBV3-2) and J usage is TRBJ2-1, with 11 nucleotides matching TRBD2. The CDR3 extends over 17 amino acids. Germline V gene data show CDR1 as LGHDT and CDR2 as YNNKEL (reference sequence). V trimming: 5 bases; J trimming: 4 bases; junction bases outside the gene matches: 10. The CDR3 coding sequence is TGTGCCAGCAGCTCCCGGGCCGGGACTAGCGGTTACAATGAGCAGTTCTTC. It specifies CASSSRAGTSGYNEQFF.